This T cell receptor (beta chain) was recorded in a study of T cell repertoires in cytomegalovirus infection. Study-wide results and caveats: HLA-C-restricted, CMV-specific TCR beta clonotypes were dominant ex vivo.

The CDR3 sequence is 15 residues long. V trimming: 2 bases; J trimming: 5 bases; junction bases outside the gene matches: 7. CDR1 is SGHTA, CDR2 FQGNSA, per germline. This clonotype has only a few counts. Its specificity is not known. TCRdb re-derived calls from the reads in MiXCR, one entry per CDR3 protein. The data contain a few hundred thousand distinct CDR3 sequences, about a sixth of them singletons. The sequenced sample consisted of PBMCs. The V gene is TRBV7-2, the J gene TRBJ2-5, with TRBD1 matching 8 bases. The source is a human donor in good health (CMV status not recorded). Some clones in this sample may be carry-over from other donors' samples. CDR3 coding DNA: TGTGCCAGCAGCTTAATTCCAGGGGGCGGGGAGACCCAGTACTTC. It specifies CASSLIPGGGETQYF.